The T cell receptor beta chain under discussion was sequenced for a study of T cells in Graves' hyperthyroidism and ophthalmopathy. The source material, RNA transcripts, was used to amplify TCR beta CDR3 regions. A first-round RT-PCR of the TCR CDR3 used the HTBI primer set. TCRdb independently ran MiXCR on the multiplex PCR reads; one entry per CDR3 protein. The sample lists hundreds of thousands of distinct CDR3 sequences, about 15% occurring once. This clonotype was seen at least ten times. The CDR3 has 14 amino acids. Germline V gene sequence: CDR1 SGHAT, CDR2 FQNNGV. Trimming shortened V by 3 bases and J by 2 bases, and 9 bases separated the two germline ends.

The chain has TRBV11-2 and TRBJ2-3; the D gene could be TRBD1 or TRBD2 (6 bases each). The sequence came from a woman under 30 with Graves' hyperthyroidism. The sequenced material came from blood. The CDR3 reads CASSLTGATDTQYF. CDR3 nucleotide sequence: TGTGCCAGCAGCTTGACGGGGGCCACAGATACGCAGTATTTT.